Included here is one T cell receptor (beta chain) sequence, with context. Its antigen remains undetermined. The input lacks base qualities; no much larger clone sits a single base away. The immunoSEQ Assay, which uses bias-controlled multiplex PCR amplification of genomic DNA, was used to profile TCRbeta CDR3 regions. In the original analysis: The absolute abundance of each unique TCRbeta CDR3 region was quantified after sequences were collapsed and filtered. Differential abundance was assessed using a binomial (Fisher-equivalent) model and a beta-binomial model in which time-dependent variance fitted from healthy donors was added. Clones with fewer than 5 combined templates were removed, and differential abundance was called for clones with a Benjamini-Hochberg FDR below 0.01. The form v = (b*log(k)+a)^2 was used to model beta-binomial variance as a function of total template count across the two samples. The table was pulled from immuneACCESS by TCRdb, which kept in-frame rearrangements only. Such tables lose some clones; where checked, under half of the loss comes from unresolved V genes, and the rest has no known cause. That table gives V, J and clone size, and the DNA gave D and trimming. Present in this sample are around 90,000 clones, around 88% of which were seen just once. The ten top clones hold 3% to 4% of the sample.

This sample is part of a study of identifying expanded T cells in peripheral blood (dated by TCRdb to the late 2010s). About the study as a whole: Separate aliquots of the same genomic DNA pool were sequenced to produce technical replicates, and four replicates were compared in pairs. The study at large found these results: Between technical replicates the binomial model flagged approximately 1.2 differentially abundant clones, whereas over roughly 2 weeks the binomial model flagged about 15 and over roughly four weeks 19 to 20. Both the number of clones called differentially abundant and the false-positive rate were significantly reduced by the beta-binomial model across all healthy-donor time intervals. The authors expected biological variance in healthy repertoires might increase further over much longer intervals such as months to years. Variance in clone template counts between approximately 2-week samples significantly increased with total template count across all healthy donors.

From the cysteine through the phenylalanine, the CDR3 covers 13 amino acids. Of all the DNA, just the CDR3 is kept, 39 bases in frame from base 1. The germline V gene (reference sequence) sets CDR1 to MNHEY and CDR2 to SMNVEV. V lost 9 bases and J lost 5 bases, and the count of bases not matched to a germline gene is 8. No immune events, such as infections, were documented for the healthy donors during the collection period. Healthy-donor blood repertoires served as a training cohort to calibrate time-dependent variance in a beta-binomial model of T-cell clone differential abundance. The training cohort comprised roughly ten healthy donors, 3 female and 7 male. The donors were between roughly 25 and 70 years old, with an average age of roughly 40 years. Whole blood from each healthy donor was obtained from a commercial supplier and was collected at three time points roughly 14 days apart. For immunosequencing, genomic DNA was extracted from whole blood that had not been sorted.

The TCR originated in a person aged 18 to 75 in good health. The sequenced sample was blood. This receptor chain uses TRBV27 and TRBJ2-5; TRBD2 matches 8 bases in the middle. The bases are TGTGCCAGTCACCGGGGGGGATCGGAGACCCAGTACTTC. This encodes CASHRGGSETQYF.